This T cell receptor (beta chain) was observed in a study of blood T cell repertoires in COVID-19. The repertoire was sequenced with immunoSEQ multiplex PCR; TCRdb's copy has only in-frame clones and lacks some. The table lists more than 300,000 clones, roughly 91% of them singletons. The V gene end was trimmed by 6 bases and the J gene end by 6 bases; junction bases not matched to a gene: 6. This CDR3 comprises 13 residues. CDR1 MDHEN and CDR2 SYDVKM come from the germline V gene. The genes are TRBV28 and TRBJ1-2; 8 nucleotides line up with TRBD1. The sample consisted of peripheral blood. The TCR originated in a woman between 25 and 40 years old with COVID-19, enrolled during active disease. The CDR3 nucleotides are TGTGCCAGCAGCTCCGACAGGGGTCATGGCTACACCTTC. Translation: CASSSDRGHGYTF.